This T cell receptor beta chain was identified in a study of blood T cell repertoires in COVID-19. The overall study: Spain, Italy and the United States supplied samples that represented acute and convalescent COVID-19. PBMCs, B-cell-depleted T cells, or T cells provided the cDNA or gDNA that made up the material.

The CDR3 covers 14 residues. CDR1 and CDR2 (germline): WSHSY, SAAADI. V lost 2 bases and J lost 0, with 7 bases in between. Original processing notes: Amplification of reference gene primers was used by the study to estimate nucleated cell counts. Profiling relied on immunoSEQ multiplex PCR, and the TCRdb table lists in-frame clones only, not all of them. The V and J calls and clone size come from that table; D and trimming were worked out from the DNA. This table holds about 48,000 clones, about three quarters found once. The TCR comes from a human donor with active or convalescent COVID-19. The donor label of this sample is uncertain. The sample comprised peripheral blood. The chain couples TRBV10-2 to TRBJ1-1; D is unresolved. CDR3 protein: CASSEEYLNTEAFF. The CDR3 region has the DNA TGCGCCAGCAGTGAGGAGTATTTGAACACTGAAGCTTTCTTT.